The sequence of this T cell receptor beta chain was determined in a study of T-cell reconstitution after alpha-beta-depleted transplantation in children. Unique molecular identifiers were incorporated during preparation of the TCRbeta library. TCRdb analysed the PCR reads with MiXCR anew, one entry per CDR3 protein. This sample has approximately 1,000,000 distinct CDR3 sequences, with around 30% found just once. This clonotype was observed a handful of times. What it binds is unknown. Trimming shortened V by 3 bases and J by 0 bases, and 15 bases separated the two germline ends. The CDR3 loop spans 18 amino acids. Germline values: CDR1 MDHEN, CDR2 SYDVKM. Study results and limitations: Several patients had high TCRbeta diversity at day 60; it came from surviving recipient T cells and thymic progenitors. The authors attributed T-cell counts and diversity one year after transplant mostly to newly produced T cells. Several hundred rapidly expanded clones from non-depleted graft cells reportedly supplied alpha-beta T cells about two months post-transplant.

The chain recombines TRBV28 with TRBJ2-6; TRBD1 or TRBD2 may be the D gene (5 bases each). Sample: PBMCs, mostly from graft donor cells, taken 360 days after TCRalphabeta/CD19-depleted stem cell transplant. The TCR originated in a boy under two years old who had a stem cell transplant for SCID, so the T cells may come from the graft donor. Written as DNA, the CDR3 is TGTGCCAGCAGTTTTGGGACCATCGACTCCTCTGGGGCCAACGTCCTGACTTTC. Residues: CASSFGTIDSSGANVLTF.